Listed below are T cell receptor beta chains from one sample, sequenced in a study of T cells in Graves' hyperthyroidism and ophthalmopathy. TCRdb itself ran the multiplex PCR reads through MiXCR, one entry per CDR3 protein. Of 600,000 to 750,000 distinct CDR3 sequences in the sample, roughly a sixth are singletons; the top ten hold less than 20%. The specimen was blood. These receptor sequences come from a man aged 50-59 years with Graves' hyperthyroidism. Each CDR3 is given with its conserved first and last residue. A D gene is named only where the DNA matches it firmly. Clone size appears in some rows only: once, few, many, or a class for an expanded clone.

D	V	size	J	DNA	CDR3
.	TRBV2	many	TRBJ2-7	TGTGCCAGCAGATTTTGGCGGACACGTTACTACGAGCAGTACTTC	CASRFWRTRYYEQYF
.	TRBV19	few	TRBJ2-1	TGTGCCAGTAGTAACGGGGACCGCTCCTACAATGAGCAGTTCTTC	CASSNGDRSYNEQFF
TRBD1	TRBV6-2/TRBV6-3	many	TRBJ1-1	TGTGCCAGCAGTTACAATAGACAGGGGGCAAGCATGAACACTGAAGCTTTCTTT	CASSYNRQGASMNTEAFF
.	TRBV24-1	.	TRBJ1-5	TGTGCCACCAGTGATTCCGGACAGTTAGATCAGCCCCAGCATTTT	CATSDSGQLDQPQHF
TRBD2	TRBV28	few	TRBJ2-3	TGTGCCAGCAGCGCGACTAGCGGGAGGGCAGATACGCAGTATTTT	CASSATSGRADTQYF
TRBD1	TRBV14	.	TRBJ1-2	TGTGCCAGCAGCCAAGATGCCAGGGGGCTCGATGGCTACACCTTC	CASSQDARGLDGYTF
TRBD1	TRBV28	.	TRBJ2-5	TGTGCCAGCAGTATAGCCGGGACAGGCCAAGAGACCCAGTACTTC	CASSIAGTGQETQYF
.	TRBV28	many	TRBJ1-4	TGTGCCAGCAGTTCCTATGAAAAACTGTTTTTT	CASSSYEKLFF
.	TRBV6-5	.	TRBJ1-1	TGTGCCAGCACTTCAGGGTGGAACACTGAAGCTTTCTTT	CASTSGWNTEAFF
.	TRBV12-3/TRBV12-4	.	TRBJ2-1	TGTGCCAGCAGTTCCCAACTAGTCCCTCAGTTCTTC	CASSSQLVPQFF
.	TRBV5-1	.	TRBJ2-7	TGCGCCAGCGGCTTGATGGAGGGGAGCTCCTACGAGCAGTACTTC	CASGLMEGSSYEQYF
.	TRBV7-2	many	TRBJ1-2	TGTGCCAGCAGCCCCTGGGGGGATGGCTACACCTTC	CASSPWGDGYTF
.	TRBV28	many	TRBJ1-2	TGTGCCAGCAGTTTATCCCAGGGAGCTAACTATGGCTACACCTTC	CASSLSQGANYGYTF
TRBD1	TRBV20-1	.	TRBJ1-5	TGCAGTGCTAGAGATAAGACAGGGGGGGGTCAGCCCCAGCATTTT	CSARDKTGGGQPQHF
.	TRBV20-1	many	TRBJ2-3	TGCAGTGCTAGAGATCTTAGCCCTTCCTCCACAGATACGCAGTATTTT	CSARDLSPSSTDTQYF
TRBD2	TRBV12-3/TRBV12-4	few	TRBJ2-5	TGTGCCAGCAGTTTTATAGCGGGAACCCAAGAGACCCAGTACTTC	CASSFIAGTQETQYF
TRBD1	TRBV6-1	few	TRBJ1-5	TGTGCCAGCAGGCGGACAGGGGGCTCGTCTCAGCCCCAGCATTTT	CASRRTGGSSQPQHF
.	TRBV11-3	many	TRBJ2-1	TGTGCCAGCAGCTTAGAGGGCGGATACTCCTACAATGAGCAGTTCTTC	CASSLEGGYSYNEQFF
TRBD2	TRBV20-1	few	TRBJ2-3	TGCAGTGCGCACCCTCAGCGGGAGGCGAGAGATACGCAGTATTTT	CSAHPQREARDTQYF
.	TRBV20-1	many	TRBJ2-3	TGCAGTGCTAGGCAACTTGACGCAGATACGCAGTATTTT	CSARQLDADTQYF
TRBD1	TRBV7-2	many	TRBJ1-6	TGTGCCAGCAGCTCACAGGGGAAGAATTCACCCCTCCACTTT	CASSSQGKNSPLHF
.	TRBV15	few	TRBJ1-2	TGTGCCACCAGCAGAGATCGATGGGTCGATGGCTACACCTTC	CATSRDRWVDGYTF
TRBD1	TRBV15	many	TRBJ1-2	TGTGCCACCTCTCCTCCCACAGGGGGTAACTATGGCTACACCTTC	CATSPPTGGNYGYTF
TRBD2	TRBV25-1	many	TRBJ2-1	TGTGCCAGCAGTGAATATGACGGGAGGGAGCGCAATGAGCAGTTCTTC	CASSEYDGRERNEQFF
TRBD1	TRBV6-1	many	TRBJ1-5	TGTGCCAGCATCGGGACAGGGGGTTTCAATCAGCCCCAGCATTTT	CASIGTGGFNQPQHF
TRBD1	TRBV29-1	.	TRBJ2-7	TGCAGCGTGGGGACAGGCGAAATCTACGAGCAGTACTTC	CSVGTGEIYEQYF
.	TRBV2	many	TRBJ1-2	TGTGCCAGCAGGTCGCAGCCCGACTATGGCTACACCTTC	CASRSQPDYGYTF
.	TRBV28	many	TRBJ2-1	TGTGCCAGCAGTTTAAATGAGCAGTTCTTC	CASSLNEQFF
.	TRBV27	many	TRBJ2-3	TGTGCCAGCAGTACCCCCCCCGGGACTCAGAGCGCAGATACGCAGTATTTT	CASSTPPGTQSADTQYF
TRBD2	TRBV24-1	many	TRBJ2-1	TGTGCCACCAGTGATACGGGACTAGCGGGAGTCGGAAGCTCCTACAATGAGCAGTTCTTC	CATSDTGLAGVGSSYNEQFF
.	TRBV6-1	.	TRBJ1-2	TGTGCCAGCAAGAGTTCCCGGCTTAGCTATGGCTACACCTTC	CASKSSRLSYGYTF
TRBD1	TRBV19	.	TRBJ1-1	TGTGCCACCTCGATGGACAGGGGGCGAACTGAAGCTTTCTTT	CATSMDRGRTEAFF
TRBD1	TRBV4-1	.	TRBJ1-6	TGCGCCAGCAGCCGACAGGGAATTCCAACCTCACCCCTCCACTTT	CASSRQGIPTSPLHF
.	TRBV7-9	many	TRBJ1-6	TGTGCCAGCAGCTTCGAAGTCCATAATTCACCCCTCCACTTT	CASSFEVHNSPLHF
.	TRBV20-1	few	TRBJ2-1	TGCAGTGCTAGTGGTTTGGAGGCAGGGCGGGCCTACAATGAGCAGTTCTTC	CSASGLEAGRAYNEQFF
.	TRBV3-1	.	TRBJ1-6	TGTGCCAGCAGCCAAGATTTACCGTCACAGTCCAGCTCCTATAATTCACCCCTCCACTTT	CASSQDLPSQSSSYNSPLHF
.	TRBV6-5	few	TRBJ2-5	TGTGCCAGCAGTTACCCAGGGACCCAGTACTTC	CASSYPGTQYF
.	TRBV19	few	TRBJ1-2	TGTGCCACAACAGGCTATGACGGCTACACCTTC	CATTGYDGYTF
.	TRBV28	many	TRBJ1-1	TGTGCCAGCAGTATAGCGGCGGGCGGGGAAGGAACTGAAGCTTTCTTT	CASSIAAGGEGTEAFF
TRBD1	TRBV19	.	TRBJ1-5	TGTGCCAGTACTTGGACAGGGGATCAGCCCCAGCATTTT	CASTWTGDQPQHF
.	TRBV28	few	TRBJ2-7	TGTGCCAGCACTACTCTAGCGCTTCACCGGGAGCAGTACTTC	CASTTLALHREQYF
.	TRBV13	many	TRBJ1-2	TGTGCCAGCAGCACCCAAAGAGGTCCCCCCTATGGCTACACCTTC	CASSTQRGPPYGYTF
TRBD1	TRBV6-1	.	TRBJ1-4	TGTGCCAGCACGGACAGGGGGCTTGCTAATGAAAAACTGTTTTTT	CASTDRGLANEKLFF
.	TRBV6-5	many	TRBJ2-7	TGTGCCAGCAGTTACGGTCATAGCTCCTACGAGCAGTACTTC	CASSYGHSSYEQYF
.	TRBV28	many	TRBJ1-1	TGTGCCAGCAGTTTATGGGACCTTTCAGGAAGGAGAAACACTGAAGCTTTCTTT	CASSLWDLSGRRNTEAFF
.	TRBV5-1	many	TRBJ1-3	TGCGCCAGCAGCCTGACCGAAAGCTCTGGAAACACCATATATTTT	CASSLTESSGNTIYF
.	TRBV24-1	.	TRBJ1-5	TGTGCCACCAGTGATACGACAGTGAATCAGCCCCAGCATTTT	CATSDTTVNQPQHF
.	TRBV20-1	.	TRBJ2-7	TGCAGTGCTAGCAGCGGAGGACCCTACGAGCAGTACTTC	CSASSGGPYEQYF
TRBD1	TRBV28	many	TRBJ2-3	TGTGCCAGCAGTTCTAACAGGGGGAGGACAGATACGCAGTATTTT	CASSSNRGRTDTQYF
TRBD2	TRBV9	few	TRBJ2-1	TGTGCCAGCAGCTACGGGGCGGGAGGGGATTACAATGAGCAGTTCTTC	CASSYGAGGDYNEQFF
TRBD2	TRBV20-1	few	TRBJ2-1	TGCAGTGCTAGACGGCTAGCGGGCAACTCCTACAATGAGCAGTTCTTC	CSARRLAGNSYNEQFF
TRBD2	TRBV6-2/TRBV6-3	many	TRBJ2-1	TGTGCCAGCAGTTTCACTAGCGCGACTGGTGAGCAGTTCTTC	CASSFTSATGEQFF
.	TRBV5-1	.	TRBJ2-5	TGCGCCAGCAGCAAGACAATTCAAGAGACCCAGTACTTC	CASSKTIQETQYF
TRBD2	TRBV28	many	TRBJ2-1	TGTGCCAGCAGTTGGATAGCGGGAGAGAAGTACAATGAGCAGTTCTTC	CASSWIAGEKYNEQFF